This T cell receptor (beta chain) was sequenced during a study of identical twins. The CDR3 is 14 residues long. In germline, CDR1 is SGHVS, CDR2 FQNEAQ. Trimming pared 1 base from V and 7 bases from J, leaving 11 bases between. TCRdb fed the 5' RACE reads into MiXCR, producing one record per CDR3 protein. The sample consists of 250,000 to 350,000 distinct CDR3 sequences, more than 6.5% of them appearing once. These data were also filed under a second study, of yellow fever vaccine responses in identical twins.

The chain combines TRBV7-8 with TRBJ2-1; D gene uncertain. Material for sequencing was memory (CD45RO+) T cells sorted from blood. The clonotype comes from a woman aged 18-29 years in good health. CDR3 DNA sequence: TGTGCCAGCAGCTTAGAATATACCGGGAATGAGCAGTTCTTC. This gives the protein CASSLEYTGNEQFF. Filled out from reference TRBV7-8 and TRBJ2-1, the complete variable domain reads GAGVSQSPRYKVAKRGQDVALRCDPISGHVSLFWYQQALGQGPEFLTYFQNEAQLDKSGLPSDRFFAERPEGSVSTLKIQRTQQEDSAVYLCASSLEYTGNEQFFGPGTRLTVL.